These 16 T cell receptor beta chains originate from one sample sequenced in a study of blood T cell repertoires in COVID-19. Produced via immunoSEQ multiplex PCR; TCRdb's table is partial and in-frame only. The sample has about 260,000 clones, approximately 85% seen once; the top ten hold more than 10%. Material: peripheral blood. Source of these receptors: a human donor in a cohort sampled during active COVID-19.

The V call is TRBV30, the J call TRBJ2-3; D is unresolved. V was cut by 3 bases and J by 9 bases, with 13 bases left in between. The CDR3 totals 12 residues. CDR1 is GTSNPN, CDR2 SVGIG, per germline (reference sequence). CDR3 DNA: TGTGCCTGGAGCATCGGAGAAAAGACGCAGTATTTT. Translated, it gives CAWSIGEKTQYF. Together with reference TRBV30 and TRBJ2-3, the CDR3 gives the full variable domain: SQTIHQWPATLVQPVGSPLSLECTVEGTSNPNLYWYRQAAGRGLQLLFYSVGIGQISSEVPQNLSASRPQDRQFILSSKKLLLSDSGFYLCAWSIGEKTQYFGPGTRLTVL.

Written as DNA, the CDR3 is TGTGCCAGCGGACGGGACTCCAGCTCCTACAATGAGCAGTTCTTC. Residues: CASGRDSSSYNEQFF. The chain recombines TRBV6-5 with TRBJ2-1; D perhaps matches TRBD2 (6 bases). Germline V gene lookup returns CDR1 MNHEY and CDR2 SVGAGI. Trimming shortened V by 8 bases and J by 0 bases, and 14 bases separated the two germline ends. There are 15 residues in the CDR3.

This clone appeared a single time. This chain uses TRBV27 with TRBJ2-1; D is ambiguous. This CDR3 is 11 amino acids long. V shed 6 bases and J shed 9 bases, with 9 bases lying between them. Germline V gene data show CDR1 as MNHEY and CDR2 as SMNVEV (reference sequence). CDR3 sequence (DNA): TGTGCCAGCAGATCATCAGGTGAGCAGTTCTTC. Translating it yields CASRSSGEQFF.

This chain links TRBV27 with TRBJ1-2, with TRBD1 as a possible D gene (6 bases). The CDR3 is made up of 15 amino acids. CDR1 MNHEY and CDR2 SMNVEV come from the germline V gene (reference sequence). The V end lost 8 bases, the J end lost 7 bases, and 23 bases lay between the germline ends. The CDR3: CASSPSAGVLGGYTF. The CDR3 DNA is TGTGCCAGCTCCCCCAGTGCAGGGGTCCTAGGTGGCTACACCTTC.

The chain uses TRBV28 and TRBJ2-3; D perhaps matches TRBD1 (6 bases). This CDR3 is built from 14 residues. V shed 3 bases and J shed 4 bases, with 11 bases lying between them. In germline, CDR1 is MDHEN, CDR2 SYDVKM. CDR3: CASSFVWGPDTQYF. Written as DNA, the CDR3 is TGTGCCAGCAGTTTTGTATGGGGGCCAGATACGCAGTATTTT. Full variable domain (missing parts from reference TRBV28 and TRBJ2-3): DVKVTQSSRYLVKRTGEKVFLECVQDMDHENMFWYRQDPGLGLRLIYFSYDVKMKEKGDIPEGYSVSREKKERFSLILESASTNQTSMYLCASSFVWGPDTQYFGPGTRLTVL.

The rearrangement uses TRBV2 and TRBJ2-1; D is possibly TRBD2 (6 bases). The ends were cut back, 6 bases at V and 7 bases at J, with 16 bases in the middle. The CDR3 spans 14 residues. Germline V CDR1 and CDR2: SNHLY, FYNNEI. CDR3 sequence: CASSPRGVVNEQFF. The CDR3 coding sequence is TGTGCCAGCAGCCCCCGCGGGGTAGTAAATGAGCAGTTCTTC.

The V gene is TRBV5-1, the J gene TRBJ2-7, with a tentative D call TRBD1 (5 bases). The V end lost 0 bases, the J end lost 7 bases, and 11 bases lay between the germline ends. Germline V gene lookup returns CDR1 SGHRS and CDR2 YFSETQ. The CDR3 has 13 amino acids. CDR3 nucleotide sequence: TGCGCCAGCAGCTTGGCGGCAGGGTCTGAGCAGTACTTC. This encodes CASSLAAGSEQYF.

This clone has just a few counts. The CDR3 sequence: CASSFTATYNEQFF. For the CDR3, the DNA is TGTGCCAGTAGTTTTACAGCTACCTACAATGAGCAGTTCTTC. The chain combines TRBV19 with TRBJ2-1; no reliable D call. V was shortened by 5 bases and J by 2 bases, with 10 bases between the two germline ends. The CDR3 has 14 residues. Germline CDR1 LNHDA, CDR2 SQIVND (reference sequence).

The gene calls are TRBV10-3 and TRBJ2-7, with 12 bases fitting TRBD1. J gave up 5 bases and V 6 bases, and 2 bases lay outside the gene matches. The CDR3 spans 13 residues. The germline gives CDR1 ENHRY, CDR2 SYGVKD. CDR3 coding DNA: TGTGCCATCAGGGGGACAGGGGGCGACGAGCAGTACTTC. Translating it yields CAIRGTGGDEQYF.

This clone was counted once. J is TRBJ1-5 and V is TRBV18; D ambiguous. V lost 3 bases, J lost 8 bases, and 14 bases lay in between. Germline V gene data show CDR1 as KGHSH and CDR2 as LQKENI. The CDR3 is made up of 14 amino acids. CDR3: CASSPSAGSEPQHF. CDR3 in DNA: TGTGCCAGCTCACCCTCTGCCGGTTCGGAGCCCCAGCATTTT.

The V and J genes are TRBV7-2 and TRBJ2-4, with D uncertain. V was pared by 4 bases and J by 0 bases, with 13 bases between. Per germline, CDR1 SGHTA and CDR2 FQGNSA. The CDR3 sequence is 16 residues long. The CDR3: CASSSPTTQAKNIQYF. The CDR3, as DNA: TGTGCCAGCAGCTCGCCGACAACCCAAGCCAAAAACATTCAGTACTTC.

The chain recombines TRBV7-9 with TRBJ2-1, with 14 bases fitting TRBD2. V lost 5 bases, J lost 5 bases, and 11 bases stayed unmatched. CDR3 size: 18 residues. Germline V gives CDR1 SEHNR, CDR2 FQNEAQ (reference sequence). CDR3: CASSLQGLAGGRHNEQFF. Written as DNA, the CDR3 is TGTGCCAGCAGCCTACAAGGACTAGCGGGAGGAAGACACAATGAGCAGTTCTTC.

This sequence joins TRBV7-7 and TRBJ1-6; no clear D gene. CDR1 SSHAT and CDR2 FNYEAQ come from the germline V gene (reference sequence). V was cut by 6 bases and J by 10 bases, with 19 bases left in between. This CDR3 spans 15 amino acids. CDR3 bases: TGTGCCAGCAGTTCCCCTTCCGAGATTCGATCACCCCTCCACTTT. Its protein product is CASSSPSEIRSPLHF.

The rearrangement joins TRBV29-1 to TRBJ2-1; tentatively, D is TRBD1 (6 bases). Trimming took 0 bases from V and 2 from J, leaving 20 bases between them. This CDR3 region has 18 residues. Germline V gene lookup returns CDR1 SQVTM and CDR2 ANQGSEA. DNA of the CDR3: TGCAGCGTTGAAGATTACATACAGGGTCTTTTAGCCTACAATGAGCAGTTCTTC. The encoded protein is CSVEDYIQGLLAYNEQFF.

This chain links TRBV14 with TRBJ2-3; the match to TRBD2 covers 10 bases. CDR3 length: 13 residues. V dropped 4 bases and J dropped 10; count of bases not matched to a gene: 5. Germline V gives CDR1 SGHDN, CDR2 FVKESK. The CDR3 spells CASSPRTSGAQYF. The CDR3 coding sequence is TGTGCCAGCAGCCCCCGGACTAGCGGAGCGCAGTATTTT.

The V and J genes are TRBV7-2 and TRBJ1-3; TRBD1 is a possible D gene (5 bases). Trimming removed 8 bases from V and 0 bases from J, with 17 bases in between. The CDR3 totals 16 residues. The V gene's germline CDR1 is SGHTA and CDR2 FQGNSA. The CDR3 reads CASDSLGSGSGNTIYF. The CDR3 nucleotides are TGTGCCAGCGACAGCTTGGGCTCTGGCTCTGGAAACACCATATATTTT.